These 11 T cell receptor beta chains share one sample of origin, sequenced in a study of CD8 T cells in Susac syndrome (dated by TCRdb to the late 2010s). Libraries were constructed by the immunoSEQ multiplex PCR assay. RNA was extracted using the RNeasy kit, and about 0.45 to 1 ug of the RNA was reverse transcribed with random hexamers. TCRdb reprocessed the public reads (quality trimming at Q25 with fastp, clone calling with MiXCR) and kept in-frame beta chains. Identical CDR3 proteins give one entry, which carries the most common genes and DNA. Counted in this sample were about 170,000 distinct CDR3 sequences; 80% to 95% of them appeared once. Over 0.08% of the sample comes from the top ten. The sample was CD4+ T cells from PBMCs. These TCRs come from a human donor with multiple sclerosis.

The chain has TRBV5-1 and TRBJ2-3, with TRBD2 matching over 15 bases. The V gene's germline CDR1 is SGHRS and CDR2 YFSETQ. Trimming removed 3 bases from V and 7 bases from J; junction bases left unmatched: 9. CDR3 size: 17 residues. Here the CDR3 DNA reads TGCGCCAGCAGCTCACGGACTAGCGGGAGGGCCCACTATACGCAGTATTTT. Amino acid sequence: CASSSRTSGRAHYTQYF.

J is TRBJ2-1 and V is TRBV5-1; D remains unclear. Between the trimmed V and J ends, which lost 3 bases and 6 bases, there was a span of 13 bases. The CDR3 totals 14 residues. CDR1 is SGHRS and CDR2 is YFSETQ in the germline V gene. The CDR3 here is CASSWGKKGNEQFF. Written as DNA, the CDR3 is TGCGCCAGCAGCTGGGGTAAGAAGGGCAATGAGCAGTTCTTC.

Written as DNA, the CDR3 is TGTGCCAGCAGTTCGACAGGGGTGGGCACTGAAGCTTTCTTT. This gives the protein CASSSTGVGTEAFF. The chain combines TRBV28 with TRBJ1-1; 8 nucleotides line up with TRBD1. The CDR3 contains 14 residues. Germline V gene data show CDR1 as MDHEN and CDR2 as SYDVKM. V shed 4 bases and J 4 bases; nucleotides not matched to a gene: 5.

The chain has TRBV5-4 and TRBJ2-3, with D possibly TRBD2 on 6 matching bases. The CDR3 is 14 residues long. The germline V and J ends were trimmed by 0 bases and 4 bases, with 9 bases remaining between them. Germline V CDR1 and CDR2: SGHNT, YYREEE (reference sequence). The CDR3 sequence: CASSLDSGSDTQYF. CDR3 in DNA: TGTGCCAGCAGCTTGGATAGCGGCTCAGATACGCAGTATTTT.

The genes are TRBV4-2 and TRBJ2-1; 9 positions agree with TRBD2. V trimming: 4 bases; J trimming: 0 bases; junction bases outside the gene matches: 7. The CDR3 loop spans 17 amino acids. Germline values: CDR1 LGHNA, CDR2 YNFKEQ. The CDR3 protein is CASSRDAGGPSYNEQFF. The CDR3 bases are TGTGCCAGCAGCCGAGACGCGGGAGGGCCCTCCTACAATGAGCAGTTCTTC.

This rearrangement joins TRBV25-1 to TRBJ2-7; no firm D call. Germline CDR1 is MGHDK and CDR2 is SYGVNS. The CDR3 loop spans 11 amino acids. Trimming took off 8 bases at V and 6 bases at J, with 11 bases between the two ends. CDR3 DNA: TGTGCCAGCTATACTGTAGGCGAGCAGTACTTC. Amino acid sequence: CASYTVGEQYF.

J is TRBJ1-5 and V is TRBV28, with D possibly matching TRBD1 (5 bases). Germline V lookup: CDR1 MDHEN, CDR2 SYDVKM. V lost 9 bases, J lost 9 bases, and 15 bases lay in between. CDR3 length: 12 amino acids. The CDR3 coding sequence is TGTGCCAGTAAGCAGGGTTCCCGGCCCCAGCATTTT. Its translation: CASKQGSRPQHF.

The chain recombines TRBV12-3 or TRBV12-4 with TRBJ1-1; D not certain. V lost 0 bases and J 1 base, leaving 15 bases between the germline ends. The CDR3 is 17 amino acids. This CDR3 is CASSLALVGRRNTEAFF. The CDR3 DNA reads as TGTGCCAGCAGTTTAGCGTTAGTTGGTCGTAGGAACACTGAAGCTTTCTTT.

CDR3 DNA sequence: TGTGCCAGCAGTTTTCTTAGCCACGAGCAGTACTTC. Translating gives CASSFLSHEQYF. The chain carries TRBV6-2 or TRBV6-3 and TRBJ2-7, with D hard to call. V lost 4 bases to trimming and J lost 5 bases, with 9 bases between them. There are 12 residues in the CDR3. In germline, CDR1 is MNHEY, CDR2 SVGEGT.

The chain is built from TRBV9 and TRBJ2-7, with D perhaps TRBD1 (5 bases). Germline V gives CDR1 SGDLS, CDR2 YYNGEE. The CDR3 totals 14 residues. The V end was cut by 2 bases, the J end by 1 base, with 10 bases between. CDR3 loop: CASSVSGASYEQYF. The CDR3 DNA follows: TGTGCCAGCAGCGTGAGTGGGGCGTCCTACGAGCAGTACTTC.

The rearrangement joins TRBV10-2 to TRBJ2-1; no clear D gene. Trimming pared 6 bases from V and 8 bases from J, leaving 11 bases between. Germline V gives CDR1 WSHSY, CDR2 SAAADI. The CDR3 spans 12 residues. CDR3 coding DNA: TGCGCCAGCAGCGGAGATAGAGATGAGCAGTTCTTC. Amino acids: CASSGDRDEQFF.